This is a list of T cell receptor beta chains from one sample in a study of cytomegalovirus exposure and HLA in healthy donors. Produced via immunoSEQ multiplex PCR; TCRdb's table is partial and in-frame only. The table lists 170,000 or so clones, approximately 86% of them singletons. The sequenced material came from PBMCs. The receptors stem from a woman aged 18-29 years in good health and CMV-seronegative. The CDR3 runs from the conserved cysteine through the conserved F or W. Each record gives: V gene, clone size, J gene, CDR3 protein. Clone size is shown for a subset of rows, as once, few, many or a class of expanded clone.

>TRBV28|.|TRBJ1-2
CASRTGSYGYTF
>TRBV6-6|.|TRBJ1-1
CASSYTSGGTEAFF
>TRBV4-2|once|TRBJ2-1
CASSQEPRGSSYNEQFF
>TRBV28|.|TRBJ2-5
CASSPGLAGVFQETQYF
>TRBV2|.|TRBJ2-7
CASSKTGNHEQYF
>TRBV10-2|.|TRBJ2-4
CASSESRLAGENIQYF
>TRBV6-6|few|TRBJ2-7
CASSYSRSYEQYF
>TRBV28|.|TRBJ1-6
CASSYTQGDSPLHF
>TRBV10-1|.|TRBJ2-3
CASSDENRGMADTQYF
>TRBV27|.|TRBJ2-7
CASSHSGQGRYEQYF
>TRBV7-3|.|TRBJ2-3
CASSLSAASTDTQYF
>TRBV6-1|few|TRBJ1-1
CASRRGTVNTEAFF
>TRBV29-1|.|TRBJ2-1
CSGKGLAGPPYNEQFF
>TRBV27|.|TRBJ2-3
CASSLAGVGSTDTQYF
>TRBV27|.|TRBJ2-3
CASSLGLAASTDTQYF
>TRBV18|.|TRBJ2-1
CASSPRGDEQFF
>TRBV9|.|TRBJ2-1
CASSVVGGGEQFF
>TRBV29-1|.|TRBJ1-2
CSVGAGANRGGYPF
>TRBV5-4|.|TRBJ1-1
CASTSVNTEAFF
>TRBV5-8|.|TRBJ2-1
CASSLDIAGGLNEQFF
>TRBV5-1|.|TRBJ1-3
CASSLEGGLAGNTIYF
>TRBV5-1|.|TRBJ1-6
CASSPGQGAPTPLHF
>TRBV29-1|.|.
CSAHGSQGSYEQYF
>TRBV11-3|.|TRBJ1-1
CASSRGVGTEAFF
>TRBV10-3|.|TRBJ2-7
CAIRRQGRGSYEQYF
>TRBV2|.|TRBJ2-7
CASGWDLGGNEQYF
>TRBV10-1|.|TRBJ1-1
CASSSGAEAFF
>TRBV9|.|TRBJ2-4
CASRDRNIQYF
>TRBV5-4|few|TRBJ2-6
CASSLWSLAGGSGANVLTF
>TRBV6-1|.|TRBJ1-2
CASRGLTASYGYTF
>TRBV6-1|.|TRBJ2-7
CASSEWAGGSSYEQYF
>TRBV5-6|few|TRBJ1-4
CASSYSRRGNEKLFF
>TRBV4-1|.|TRBJ1-2
CASSYPGRREGYGYTF
>TRBV30|.|TRBJ1-5
CAWSSGNQPQHF
>TRBV6-6|.|TRBJ1-2
CASSFDRGRGYTF
>TRBV2|once|TRBJ2-7
CASSSQTSKLTGEQYF
>TRBV6-5|.|TRBJ2-7
CASSYSGRVYEQYF
>TRBV28|.|TRBJ1-1
CASDKQGMNTEAFF
>TRBV12-5|.|TRBJ2-1
CASGVTPSQNEQFF
>TRBV30|.|TRBJ1-2
CAWSVRSYGYTF
>TRBV5-1|.|TRBJ1-1
CASSLETGNTEAFF
>TRBV5-4|.|TRBJ2-7
CASSSQREDDYEQYF
>TRBV9|.|TRBJ2-1
CASSVGTEVASEQFF
>TRBV6-1|.|TRBJ2-2
CASSELVIRRGDLTGELFF
>TRBV6-1|.|TRBJ2-7
CATVAGGHDEQYF
>TRBV7-6|.|TRBJ2-1
CASSLASGAYNEQFF
>TRBV7-9|.|TRBJ1-3
CASSIQGNTIYF
>TRBV30|.|TRBJ1-5
CAWSLGTGGGQPQHF
>TRBV2|.|TRBJ2-7
CASSSGTPLYEQYF
>TRBV7-6|.|TRBJ2-7
CASSLDSRLGTYEQYF
>TRBV28|once|TRBJ1-5
CASNYRDNQPQHF
>TRBV7-9|.|TRBJ2-3
CASSFARPDTQYF
>TRBV15|.|TRBJ2-1
CATSLRLADEQFF
>TRBV6-1|.|TRBJ1-1
CASGREGWNTEAFF
>TRBV5-5|.|TRBJ1-1
CASLLNTEAFF